Below, 30 T cell receptor beta chains from the same sample are listed, as sequenced in a study of OX40 agonist ivuxolimab in advanced cancers. Sequenced by immunoSEQ multiplex PCR; TCRdb stores in-frame clones only, minus some. The sample yields approximately 23,000 clones, approximately 86% seen once. Sequenced material: CD4+ or CD8+ T cells sorted from blood, taken in a trial of the OX40 agonist ivuxolimab. The source of these receptors is an adult with an advanced solid tumor such as melanoma, head and neck, liver or kidney cancer.

CDR3 sequence reads: CASSPGGLGYTF. The CDR3 DNA is TGTGCCAGCAGTCCTGGGGGATTGGGCTACACCTTC. This chain joins TRBV27 and TRBJ1-2; D is perhaps TRBD1 (5 bases). This CDR3 has 12 residues. Deletions cut 5 bases from V and 8 bases from J, with 12 bases between. From germline, CDR1 is MNHEY and CDR2 SMNVEV (reference sequence).

The CDR3, as DNA: TGTGCCAGCAGTTTCACTTCACGAGAGACCCAGTACTTC. Translation: CASSFTSRETQYF. The chain couples TRBV6-5 to TRBJ2-5; D not certain. V lost 4 bases and J 4 bases, leaving 10 bases between the germline ends. The V gene's germline CDR1 is MNHEY and CDR2 SVGAGI. The CDR3 runs 13 residues.

This clone was seen only a few times. The chain employs TRBV5-1 and TRBJ2-7, with D unresolved. V was clipped by 0 bases and J by 4 bases, with 2 bases between them. Germline V gives CDR1 SGHRS, CDR2 YFSETQ. The CDR3 runs 11 residues. CDR3 in amino acids: CASSLGYEQYF. CDR3 in DNA: TGCGCCAGCAGCTTGGGTTACGAGCAGTACTTC.

The chain has TRBV7-8 and TRBJ2-7; unclear D gene. Germline V gives CDR1 SGHVS, CDR2 FQNEAQ. Trimming removed 5 bases at V and 5 bases at J, with 19 bases between. This CDR3 has 15 amino acids. CDR3 DNA: TGTGCCAGCAGCCCAGGTTCCGGAACCCAACACGAGCAGTACTTC. Translating gives CASSPGSGTQHEQYF.

This chain links TRBV21-1 with TRBJ2-1. TRBV21-1 is assigned pseudogene status. CDR3 length: 17 amino acids. Written as DNA, the CDR3 is TGTGCCAGCAGCCCACGCGCCCGTCCCAGCTCCTACAATGAGCAGTTCTTC. It is translated as CASSPRARPSSYNEQFF.

CDR3 bases: TGCGCCAGCAGCCAAGCGCAGGGTATTAGCGACGAGCAGTACTTC. Its translation: CASSQAQGISDEQYF. V and J are TRBV4-3 and TRBJ2-7; D is tentatively TRBD1 or TRBD2 (5 bases each). The CDR3 covers 15 residues. The V and J ends lost 1 base and 5 bases respectively, with 15 bases between them. Germline assignment: CDR1 LGHNA and CDR2 YSLEER.

The genes are TRBV6-6 and TRBJ1-2, with D possibly being TRBD1 (5 bases). The V gene lost 8 bases and the J gene lost 4 bases, with 11 bases spanning the gap. Germline CDR1 is MNHNY and CDR2 is SVGAGI (reference sequence). This CDR3 is built from 12 residues. The CDR3 loop is CASGGTVYGYTF. The CDR3 DNA follows: TGTGCCAGCGGGGGGACCGTCTATGGCTACACCTTC.

This clone has just a few counts. The V and J genes are TRBV9 and TRBJ1-2; no clear D. The V end was cut by 0 bases, the J end by 7 bases, with 10 bases between. This CDR3 comprises 13 residues. Germline assignment: CDR1 SGDLS and CDR2 YYNGEE. This CDR3 reads CASSVGESSGYTF. The CDR3 bases are TGTGCCAGCAGCGTAGGGGAGTCTAGTGGCTACACCTTC.

This clone was found a few times. This chain connects TRBV30 to TRBJ1-1, with a tentative D call TRBD1 (5 bases). Trimming took off 3 bases at V and 7 bases at J, with 12 bases between the two ends. This CDR3 is 12 amino acids long. CDR1 and CDR2 from the germline V gene are GTSNPN and SVGIG (reference sequence). The CDR3 sequence: CAWSSGPFEAFF. In DNA form, the CDR3 reads TGTGCCTGGAGCTCGGGGCCCTTTGAAGCTTTCTTT.

The CDR3 DNA reads as TGTGCCAGCAGTGGGACTAGCGGGGGGTCTTGGGAGACCCAGTACTTC. This gives the protein CASSGTSGGSWETQYF. The rearrangement joins TRBV2 to TRBJ2-5; 14 nucleotides agree with TRBD2. Germline assignment: CDR1 SNHLY and CDR2 FYNNEI. The trim removed 4 bases at V and 5 bases at J, leaving 6 bases unmatched. CDR3 size: 16 residues.

The V call is TRBV5-1, the J call TRBJ1-2; D not certain. CDR3 length equals 13 residues. Germline assignment: CDR1 SGHRS and CDR2 YFSETQ. V was clipped by 3 bases and J by 9 bases, with 15 bases between them. CDR3 DNA sequence: TGCGCCAGCAGCTCGGACCTGGGCGGGAGCTACACCTTC. Translation gives CASSSDLGGSYTF.

This sequence joins TRBV13 and TRBJ1-4, with D possibly being TRBD1 (6 bases). The germline V gene encodes CDR1 PRHDT and CDR2 FYEKMQ (reference sequence). The CDR3 covers 14 residues. V shed 5 bases and J shed 7 bases, with 14 bases lying between them. The CDR3 coding sequence is TGTGCCAGCAGCCTGAGGGGGGCGGCTGAAAAACTGTTTTTT. Amino acids: CASSLRGAAEKLFF.

This rearrangement joins TRBV7-2 to TRBJ2-5; no definite D call. The germline V and J ends were trimmed by 1 base and 2 bases, with 5 bases remaining between them. Per germline, CDR1 SGHTA and CDR2 FQGNSA. The CDR3 is 13 amino acids. CDR3: CASSLGVQETQYF. In DNA form, the CDR3 reads TGTGCCAGCAGCTTAGGAGTTCAAGAGACCCAGTACTTC.

The chain combines TRBV15 with TRBJ2-7, with TRBD1 as a possible D gene (6 bases). This CDR3 has 15 residues. From germline, CDR1 is LNHNV and CDR2 YYDKDF (reference sequence). Between the trimmed V and J ends, which lost 1 base and 4 bases, there was a span of 14 bases. CDR3 loop: CATSRVLGGSYEQYF. CDR3 DNA sequence: TGTGCCACCAGCAGAGTCCTAGGGGGTTCTTACGAGCAGTACTTC.

This clone was seen once. The V gene is TRBV2, the J gene TRBJ1-6; D uncertain. From germline, CDR1 is SNHLY and CDR2 FYNNEI. The CDR3 has 14 amino acids. Trimming removed 4 bases from V and 1 base from J, with 5 bases in between. The CDR3 sequence is CASSGRSYNSPLHF. In nucleotides, the CDR3 is TGTGCCAGCAGTGGTAGGTCCTATAATTCACCCCTCCACTTT. Full variable domain (outside the CDR3, taken from reference TRBV2 and TRBJ1-6): EPEVTQTPSHQVTQMGQEVILRCVPISNHLYFYWYRQILGQKVEFLVSFYNNEISEKSEIFDDQFSVERPDGSNFTLKIRSTKLEDSAMYFCASSGRSYNSPLHFGNGTRLTVT.

The chain recombines TRBV9 with TRBJ2-4; TRBD1 matches at 9 bases. There are 15 residues in the CDR3. The V segment lost 3 bases and the J segment 7 bases; nucleotides outside the gene matches: 8. The V gene's germline CDR1 is SGDLS and CDR2 YYNGEE. As DNA, the CDR3 is TGTGCCAGCAGCGGGGACAGGGTCGGTTTGAACATTCAGTACTTC. Residues: CASSGDRVGLNIQYF. The variable domain in full, completed from reference TRBV9 and TRBJ2-4, reads DSGVTQTPKHLITATGQRVTLRCSPRSGDLSVYWYQQSLDQGLQFLIQYYNGEERAKGNILERFSAQQFPDLHSELNLSSLELGDSALYFCASSGDRVGLNIQYFGAGTRLSVL.

This chain joins TRBV7-3 and TRBJ2-3; possibly TRBD2 for D (5 bases). This CDR3 comprises 13 residues. Per germline, CDR1 SGHTA and CDR2 FQGTGA. The ends were cut back, 5 bases at V and 4 bases at J, with 10 bases in the middle. CDR3 nucleotide sequence: TGTGCCAGCAGCACGGGAAACCCAGATACGCAGTATTTT. It codes for CASSTGNPDTQYF.

This chain links TRBV13 with TRBJ2-7; D is perhaps TRBD2 (5 bases). Trimming took 0 bases from V and 3 from J, leaving 12 bases between them. The germline V gene encodes CDR1 PRHDT and CDR2 FYEKMQ (reference sequence). This CDR3 spans 15 amino acids. CDR3: CASSLGGGWGYEQYF. CDR3 bases: TGTGCCAGCAGCTTAGGTGGAGGATGGGGCTACGAGCAGTACTTC. The variable domain in full, completed from reference TRBV13 and TRBJ2-7, reads AAGVIQSPRHLIKEKRETATLKCYPIPRHDTVYWYQQGPGQDPQFLISFYEKMQSDKGSIPDRFSAQQFSDYHSELNMSSLELGDSALYFCASSLGGGWGYEQYFGPGTRLTVT.

This chain links TRBV5-6 with TRBJ1-4; a possible D gene is TRBD1 (5 bases). V lost 0 bases and J 8 bases, leaving 17 bases between the germline ends. This CDR3 has 16 amino acids. Germline V gene lookup returns CDR1 SGHDT and CDR2 YYEEEE. DNA for the CDR3: TGTGCCAGCAGCTTGGGTCAGGGTGGAGAACAAGAAAAACTGTTTTTT. It codes for CASSLGQGGEQEKLFF.

The chain joins TRBV10-3 to TRBJ2-3, with 8 bases aligning to TRBD2. Trimming removed 6 bases from V and 5 bases from J; junction bases left unmatched: 13. Germline V lookup: CDR1 ENHRY, CDR2 SYGVKD. This CDR3 contains 16 residues. CDR3 in DNA: TGTGCCATCAGGTCGTGGAGCGGGGGATCGGGAGATACGCAGTATTTT. It is translated as CAIRSWSGGSGDTQYF.

This clone was seen more than once but under ten times. The chain employs TRBV30 and TRBJ1-2; 7 positions agree with TRBD1. With V trimmed by 5 bases and J by 6 bases, 6 bases remained unmatched. The CDR3 runs to 12 residues. From germline, CDR1 is GTSNPN and CDR2 SVGIG (reference sequence). The CDR3 sequence is CAWDREGNGYTF. The CDR3 DNA follows: TGTGCCTGGGACAGGGAAGGGAATGGCTACACCTTC.

The chain joins TRBV4-3 to TRBJ1-5, with 9 bases lining up with TRBD1. V was clipped by 0 bases and J by 4 bases; unmatched bases: 10. Germline loops: CDR1 LGHNA, CDR2 YSLEER. This CDR3 contains 18 residues. The CDR3 here is CASSQDPAGQGINQPQHF. In DNA form, the CDR3 reads TGCGCCAGCAGCCAAGATCCCGCTGGACAGGGGATAAATCAGCCCCAGCATTTT.

In its sample, this clone was seen a few times. The rearrangement uses TRBV29-1 and TRBJ2-1; a weak D match, TRBD2 (6 bases). The CDR3 is made up of 12 amino acids. V was trimmed by 8 bases and J by 5 bases, leaving 13 bases between them. Germline lookup yields CDR1 SQVTM and CDR2 ANQGSEA. For the CDR3, the DNA is TGCAGCTCGGGACTGTTAAACAATGAGCAGTTCTTC. Translated: CSSGLLNNEQFF.

V is TRBV18 and J is TRBJ2-3; no reliable D call. The CDR3 length is 12 residues. Germline V lookup: CDR1 KGHSH, CDR2 LQKENI. The V end was cut by 3 bases, the J end by 4 bases, with 5 bases between. CDR3 nucleotides: TGTGCCAGCTCACCTTCGCCAGATACGCAGTATTTT. Protein sequence: CASSPSPDTQYF.

This chain connects TRBV13 to TRBJ2-7, with a weak D call TRBD2 (5 bases). Germline CDR1 reads PRHDT; CDR2 reads FYEKMQ (reference sequence). The CDR3 runs 14 residues. Trimming took 0 bases from V and 2 from J, leaving 8 bases between them. The CDR3 is CASSLGRGTYEQYF. The CDR3 DNA is TGTGCCAGCAGCTTAGGTAGAGGGACCTACGAGCAGTACTTC.

The chain employs TRBV18 and TRBJ1-3; 10 nucleotides line up with TRBD1. Germline V gene data show CDR1 as KGHSH and CDR2 as LQKENI. This CDR3 comprises 19 residues. The V gene end was trimmed by 4 bases and the J gene end by 0 bases; junction bases not matched to a gene: 12. As DNA, the CDR3 is TGTGCCAGCTCACTTTCGCGGGACAGGGGTGATAGCTCTGGAAACACCATATATTTT. Translated: CASSLSRDRGDSSGNTIYF.

The V and J genes are TRBV27 and TRBJ2-1; D ambiguous. Germline V lookup: CDR1 MNHEY, CDR2 SMNVEV (reference sequence). The germline V and J ends were trimmed by 3 bases and 0 bases, with 15 bases remaining between them. CDR3 length: 17 amino acids. Here the CDR3 DNA reads TGTGCCAGCAGTTTCTTTCCCGGAACAAGCTCCTACAATGAGCAGTTCTTC. The encoded protein is CASSFFPGTSSYNEQFF.

The gene calls are TRBV7-9 and TRBJ2-2, with D perhaps TRBD2 (6 bases). This CDR3 contains 16 residues. Trimming pared 2 bases from V and 1 base from J, leaving 11 bases between. Germline-derived CDR1 and CDR2 are SEHNR and FQNEAQ (reference sequence). The CDR3 DNA is TGTGCCAGCAGCTTAAATGGGGGGTTGAACACCGGGGAGCTGTTTTTT. Protein: CASSLNGGLNTGELFF. Full variable domain (missing parts from reference TRBV7-9 and TRBJ2-2): DTGVSQNPRHKITKRGQNVTFRCDPISEHNRLYWYRQTLGQGPEFLTYFQNEAQLEKSRLLSDRFSAERPKGSFSTLEIQRTEQGDSAMYLCASSLNGGLNTGELFFGEGSRLTVL.

The V gene is TRBV5-1, the J gene TRBJ1-1, with D possibly TRBD1 on 6 matching bases. Trimming cost V 1 base and J 0 bases, with 7 bases left between them. The CDR3 is 14 residues long. CDR1 and CDR2 (germline): SGHRS, YFSETQ. The CDR3 nucleotides are TGCGCCAGCAGCTTGAGGGGGGTGAACACTGAAGCTTTCTTT. This gives the protein CASSLRGVNTEAFF.

The CDR3 spells CATSRDPTGQGAYEQYF. CDR3 in DNA: TGTGCCACCAGCAGAGATCCCACTGGGCAGGGGGCCTACGAGCAGTACTTC. J is TRBJ2-7 and V is TRBV15; the match to TRBD1 covers 7 bases. This CDR3 is 17 amino acids long. Germline CDR1 is LNHNV and CDR2 is YYDKDF (reference sequence). Unmatched junction bases numbered 10, after V lost 0 bases and J lost 2 bases.